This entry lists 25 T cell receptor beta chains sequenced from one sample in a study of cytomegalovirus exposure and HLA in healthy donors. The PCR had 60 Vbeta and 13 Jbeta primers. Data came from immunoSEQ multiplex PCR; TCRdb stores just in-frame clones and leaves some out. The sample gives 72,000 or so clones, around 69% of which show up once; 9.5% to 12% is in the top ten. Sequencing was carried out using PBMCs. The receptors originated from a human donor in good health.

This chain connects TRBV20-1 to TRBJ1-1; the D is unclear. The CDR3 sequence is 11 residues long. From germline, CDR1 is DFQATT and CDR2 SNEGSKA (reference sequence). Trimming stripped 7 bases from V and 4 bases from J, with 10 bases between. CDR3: CSGQRATEAFF. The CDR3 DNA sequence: TGCAGTGGGCAGCGCGCCACTGAAGCTTTCTTT.

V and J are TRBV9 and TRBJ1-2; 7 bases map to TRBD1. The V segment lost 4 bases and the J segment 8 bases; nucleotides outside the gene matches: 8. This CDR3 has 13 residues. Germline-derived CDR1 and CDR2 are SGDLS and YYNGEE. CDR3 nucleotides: TGTGCCAGCAGCCTAGACAGGGCGTCGGGCTACACCTTC. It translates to CASSLDRASGYTF.

CDR3 sequence: CASSLIAGASDTQYF. The CDR3 region has the DNA TGCGCCAGCAGCTTGATAGCGGGAGCTTCAGATACGCAGTATTTT. This chain connects TRBV5-1 to TRBJ2-3, with 9 bases identical to TRBD2. Germline-derived CDR1 and CDR2 are SGHRS and YFSETQ. V lost 1 base, J lost 4 bases, and 4 bases stayed unmatched. This CDR3 comprises 15 residues.

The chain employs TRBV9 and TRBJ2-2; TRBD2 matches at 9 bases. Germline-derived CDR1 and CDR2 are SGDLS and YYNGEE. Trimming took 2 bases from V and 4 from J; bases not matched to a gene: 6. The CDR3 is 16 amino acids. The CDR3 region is CASSVSGSLTTGELFF. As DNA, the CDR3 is TGTGCCAGCAGCGTTAGCGGGAGTTTAACCACCGGGGAGCTGTTTTTT.

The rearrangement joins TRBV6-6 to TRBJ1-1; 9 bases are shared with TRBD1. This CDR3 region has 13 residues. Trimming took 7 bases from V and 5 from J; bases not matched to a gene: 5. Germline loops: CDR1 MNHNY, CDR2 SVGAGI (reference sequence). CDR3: CASTSTGGTEAFF. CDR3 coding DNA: TGTGCCAGCACATCGACAGGGGGAACTGAAGCTTTCTTT.

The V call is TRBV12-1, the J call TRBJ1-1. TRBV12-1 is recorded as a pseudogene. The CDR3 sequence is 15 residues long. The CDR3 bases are TGTGCCAGCAGCTCGGGGGTTCCTCATAACACTGAAGCTTTCTTT. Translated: CASSSGVPHNTEAFF.

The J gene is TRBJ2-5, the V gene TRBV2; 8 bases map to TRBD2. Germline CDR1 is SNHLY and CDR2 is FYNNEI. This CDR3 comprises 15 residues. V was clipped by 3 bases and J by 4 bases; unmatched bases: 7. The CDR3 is CASSDGGRRSETQYF. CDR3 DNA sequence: TGTGCCAGCAGTGATGGCGGGAGGCGGTCAGAGACCCAGTACTTC. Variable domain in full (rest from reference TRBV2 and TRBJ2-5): EPEVTQTPSHQVTQMGQEVILRCVPISNHLYFYWYRQILGQKVEFLVSFYNNEISEKSEIFDDQFSVERPDGSNFTLKIRSTKLEDSAMYFCASSDGGRRSETQYFGPGTRLLVL.

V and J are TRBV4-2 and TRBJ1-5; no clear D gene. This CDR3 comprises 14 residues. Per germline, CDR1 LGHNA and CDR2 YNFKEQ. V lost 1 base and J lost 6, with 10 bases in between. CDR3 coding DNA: TGTGCCAGCAGCCAAGGACGAGAGGTTCAGCCCCAGCATTTT. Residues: CASSQGREVQPQHF.

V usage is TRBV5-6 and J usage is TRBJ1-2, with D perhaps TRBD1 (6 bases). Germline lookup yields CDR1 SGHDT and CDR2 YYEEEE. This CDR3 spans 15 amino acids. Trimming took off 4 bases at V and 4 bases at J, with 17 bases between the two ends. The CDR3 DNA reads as TGTGCCAGCAGCCCCAAGATCAGGGGCGGCTATGGCTACACCTTC. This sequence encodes CASSPKIRGGYGYTF.

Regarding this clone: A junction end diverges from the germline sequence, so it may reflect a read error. In nucleotides, the CDR3 is TGTGCCAGCAGCCTAGCGGGAGTGGAGACCCAGTACTTC. Translating it yields CASSLAGVETQYF. The V gene is TRBV11-1, the J gene TRBJ2-5; 10 nucleotides agree with TRBD2. CDR3 size: 13 residues. Germline V gene sequence: CDR1 SGHAT, CDR2 FQDESV (reference sequence).

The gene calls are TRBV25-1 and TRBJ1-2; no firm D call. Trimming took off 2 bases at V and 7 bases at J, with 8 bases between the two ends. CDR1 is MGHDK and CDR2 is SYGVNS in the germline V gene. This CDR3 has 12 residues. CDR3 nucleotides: TGTGCCAGCAGTGAAGGGTCAGGTGGCTACACCTTC. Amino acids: CASSEGSGGYTF.

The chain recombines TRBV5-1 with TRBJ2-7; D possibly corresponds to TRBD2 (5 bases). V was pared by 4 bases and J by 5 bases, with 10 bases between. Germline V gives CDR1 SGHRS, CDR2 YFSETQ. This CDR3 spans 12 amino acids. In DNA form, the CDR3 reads TGCGCCAGCAGCCGCCCCGGGGACGAGCAGTACTTC. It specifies CASSRPGDEQYF.

CDR3 sequence: CASREGLAGGWTGELFF. The CDR3 coding sequence is TGCGCCAGCAGGGAGGGACTAGCGGGAGGATGGACCGGGGAGCTGTTTTTT. The rearrangement links TRBV10-2 to TRBJ2-2; 15 bases map to TRBD2. Germline trimming cut 6 bases from V and 5 bases from J; bases unmatched to any gene: 7. This CDR3 is built from 17 residues. Germline V CDR1 and CDR2: WSHSY, SAAADI.

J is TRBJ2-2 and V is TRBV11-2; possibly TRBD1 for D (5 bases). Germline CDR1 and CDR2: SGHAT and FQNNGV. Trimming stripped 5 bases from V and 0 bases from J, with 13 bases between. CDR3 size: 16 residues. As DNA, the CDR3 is TGTGCCAGCAGCCCTCGGGTAGGGGCGAACACCGGGGAGCTGTTTTTT. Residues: CASSPRVGANTGELFF.

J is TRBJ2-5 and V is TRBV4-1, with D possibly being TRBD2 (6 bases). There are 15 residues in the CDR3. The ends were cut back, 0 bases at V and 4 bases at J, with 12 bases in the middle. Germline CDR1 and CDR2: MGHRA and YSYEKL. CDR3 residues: CASSQDPGVGETQYF. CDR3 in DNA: TGCGCCAGCAGCCAAGATCCGGGAGTTGGAGAGACCCAGTACTTC.

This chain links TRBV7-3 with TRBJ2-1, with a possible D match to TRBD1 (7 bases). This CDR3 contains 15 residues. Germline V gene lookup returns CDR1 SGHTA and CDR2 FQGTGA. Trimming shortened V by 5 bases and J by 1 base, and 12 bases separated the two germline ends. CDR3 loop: CASSQGGLSYNEQFF. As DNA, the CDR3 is TGTGCCAGCAGCCAGGGGGGCCTTTCCTACAATGAGCAGTTCTTC.

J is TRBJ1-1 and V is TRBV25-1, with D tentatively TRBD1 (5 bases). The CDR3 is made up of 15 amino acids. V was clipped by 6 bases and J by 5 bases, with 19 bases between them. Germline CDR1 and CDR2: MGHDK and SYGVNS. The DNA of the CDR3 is TGTGCCAGCAGCGTCCCGGGGGACGGGGAGACTGAAGCTTTCTTT. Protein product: CASSVPGDGETEAFF.

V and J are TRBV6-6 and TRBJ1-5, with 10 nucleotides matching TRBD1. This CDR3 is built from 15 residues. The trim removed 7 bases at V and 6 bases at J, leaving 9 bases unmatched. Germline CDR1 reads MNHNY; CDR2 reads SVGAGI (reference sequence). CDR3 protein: CASTLGTGDSQPQHF. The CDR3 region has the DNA TGTGCCAGCACCCTAGGGACAGGGGATAGTCAGCCCCAGCATTTT.

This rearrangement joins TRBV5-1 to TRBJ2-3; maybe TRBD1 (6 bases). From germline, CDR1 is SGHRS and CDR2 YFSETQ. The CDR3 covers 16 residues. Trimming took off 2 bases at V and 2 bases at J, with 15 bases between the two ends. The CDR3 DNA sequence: TGCGCCAGCAGCTTTCAGCAGGGGCCAAACACAGATACGCAGTATTTT. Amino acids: CASSFQQGPNTDTQYF.

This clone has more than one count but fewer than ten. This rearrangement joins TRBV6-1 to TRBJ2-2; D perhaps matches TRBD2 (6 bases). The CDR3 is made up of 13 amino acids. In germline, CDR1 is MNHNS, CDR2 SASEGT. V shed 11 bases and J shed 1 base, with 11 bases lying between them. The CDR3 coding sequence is TGTGCCGCCGGAGGGTTGAACACCGGGGAGCTGTTTTTT. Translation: CAAGGLNTGELFF.

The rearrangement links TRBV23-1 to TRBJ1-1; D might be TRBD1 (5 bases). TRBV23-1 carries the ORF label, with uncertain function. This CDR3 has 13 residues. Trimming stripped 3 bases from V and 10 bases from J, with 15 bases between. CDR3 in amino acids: CASSHCMGPGAFF. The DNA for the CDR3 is TGCGCCAGCAGTCATTGTATGGGGCCAGGAGCTTTCTTT.

The CDR3 nucleotides read TGTGCCAGTTATCCGACAGGGGGCACCGGGGAGCTGTTTTTT. This translates into CASYPTGGTGELFF. The V and J genes are TRBV27 and TRBJ2-2, with TRBD1 matching over 9 bases. Unmatched junction bases numbered 6, after V lost 9 bases and J lost 4 bases. There are 14 residues in the CDR3. Germline assignment: CDR1 MNHEY and CDR2 SMNVEV (reference sequence).

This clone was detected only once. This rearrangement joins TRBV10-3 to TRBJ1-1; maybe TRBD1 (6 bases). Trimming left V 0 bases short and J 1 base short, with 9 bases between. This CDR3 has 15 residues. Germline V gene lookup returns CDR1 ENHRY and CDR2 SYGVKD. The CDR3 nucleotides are TGTGCCATCAGTGAGTCTACAGGGCCGAACACTGAAGCTTTCTTT. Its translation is CAISESTGPNTEAFF.

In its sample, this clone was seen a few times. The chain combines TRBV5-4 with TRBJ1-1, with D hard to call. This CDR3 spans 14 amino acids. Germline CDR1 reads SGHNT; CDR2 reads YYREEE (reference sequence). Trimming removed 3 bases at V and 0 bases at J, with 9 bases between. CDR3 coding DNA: TGTGCCAGCAGCTCCCGTGACTTGAACACTGAAGCTTTCTTT. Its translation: CASSSRDLNTEAFF.

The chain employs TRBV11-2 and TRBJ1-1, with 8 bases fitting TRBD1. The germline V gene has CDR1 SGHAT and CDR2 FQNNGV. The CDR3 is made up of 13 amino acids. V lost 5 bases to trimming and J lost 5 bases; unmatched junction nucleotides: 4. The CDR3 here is CASSPRGRTEAFF. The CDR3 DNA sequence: TGTGCCAGCAGCCCCAGGGGGCGGACTGAAGCTTTCTTT. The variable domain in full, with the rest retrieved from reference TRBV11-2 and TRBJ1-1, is EAGVAQSPRYKIIEKRQSVAFWCNPISGHATLYWYQQILGQGPKLLIQFQNNGVVDDSQLPKDRFSAERLKGVDSTLKIQPAKLEDSAVYLCASSPRGRTEAFFGQGTRLTVV.